Sequencing of this T cell receptor (beta chain) was carried out in a study of blood T cell repertoires in COVID-19. Study information: Samples representing acute and convalescent COVID-19 were sourced from the United States, Italy and Spain. PBMCs, B-cell-depleted T cells, or T cells were the source of the cDNA or gDNA that made up the material.

Seattle's cohort entered during active infection and was followed longitudinally. Per the original data handling: Amplification of reference gene primers provided the estimated nucleated cell counts. Some clones are missing from TCRdb's copy, which holds only in-frame ones; the method was immunoSEQ multiplex PCR. V, J and clone size reflect that table, while D and trimming were determined from the DNA. The table has about 49,000 clones, 87% seen once. This CDR3 is built from 14 residues. Germline CDR1 reads WNHNN; CDR2 reads SYGVQD (reference sequence). Trimming left V 6 bases short and J 9 bases short, with 18 bases between.

This rearrangement joins TRBV10-1 to TRBJ2-1; tentatively, D is TRBD2 (6 bases). Sequencing was carried out using peripheral blood. This TCR came from a woman older than 75 with COVID-19, enrolled during active disease. The CDR3 here is CASSPAGGVGEQFF. In DNA, the CDR3 is TGCGCCAGCAGCCCGGCGGGCGGGGTCGGTGAGCAGTTCTTC.